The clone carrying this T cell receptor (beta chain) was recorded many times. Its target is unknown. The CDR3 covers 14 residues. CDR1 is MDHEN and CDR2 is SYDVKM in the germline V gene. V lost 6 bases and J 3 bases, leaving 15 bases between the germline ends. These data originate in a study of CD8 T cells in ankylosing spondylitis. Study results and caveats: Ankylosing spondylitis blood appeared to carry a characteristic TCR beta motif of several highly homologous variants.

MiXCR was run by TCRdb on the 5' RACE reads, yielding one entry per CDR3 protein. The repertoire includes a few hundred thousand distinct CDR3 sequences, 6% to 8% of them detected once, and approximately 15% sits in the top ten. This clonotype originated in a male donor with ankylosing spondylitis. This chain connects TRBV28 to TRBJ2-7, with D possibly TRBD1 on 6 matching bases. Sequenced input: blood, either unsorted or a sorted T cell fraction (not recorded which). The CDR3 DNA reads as TGTGCCAGCAGGGACAGTCCGGGGCTCTACGAGCAGTACTTC. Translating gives CASRDSPGLYEQYF.